These T cell receptor beta chains were read from a single sample in a study of OX40 agonist ivuxolimab in advanced cancers. The repertoire was sequenced with immunoSEQ multiplex PCR; TCRdb's copy has only in-frame clones and lacks some. Of under 65,000 clones in the sample, 85% were seen once. Material: CD4+ or CD8+ T cells sorted from blood, obtained in a trial of the OX40 agonist ivuxolimab. Receptors were obtained from an adult with an advanced solid tumor such as melanoma, head and neck, liver or kidney cancer. CDR3s include the opening cysteine and the closing phenylalanine or tryptophan. The order of the fields is clone size, V gene, J gene, D gene, CDR3 protein, CDR3 DNA. The D gene is left open where the match is weak. Clone size is not always given. Where it is, it says once, few, many or a class for expanded clones.

>NA|TRBV11-3|TRBJ2-4|TRBD1
CASSSRDRRNIQYF
TGTGCCAGCAGCTCCCGGGACAGGAGGAACATTCAGTACTTC
>NA|TRBV29-1|TRBJ1-5|TRBD1
CSVSEDRDPSNQPQHF
TGCAGCGTTAGCGAGGACAGGGACCCTAGCAATCAGCCCCAGCATTTT
>NA|TRBV19|TRBJ2-5|TRBD1
CASSPTGTGGETQYF
TGTGCCAGTAGTCCGACCGGGACAGGTGGCGAGACCCAGTACTTC
>NA|TRBV4-2|TRBJ1-1|TRBD1
CASSQDVDRVKEAFF
TGTGCCAGCAGCCAAGATGTGGACAGGGTCAAAGAAGCTTTCTTT
>NA|TRBV13|TRBJ2-7|NA
CASSHRDTIYEQYF
TGTGCCAGCAGCCACCGGGACACGATCTACGAGCAGTACTTC
>NA|TRBV5-1|TRBJ2-7|TRBD2
CASSRTSGGYEQYF
TGCGCCAGCAGTAGGACTAGCGGGGGATACGAGCAGTACTTC
>NA|TRBV28|TRBJ1-1|NA
CASSWTEPPEAFF
TGTGCCAGCAGTTGGACAGAACCTCCTGAAGCTTTCTTT
>NA|TRBV11-2|TRBJ2-7|NA
CASSLFSGIDEQYF
TGTGCCAGCAGCTTATTTTCAGGGATAGACGAGCAGTACTTC
>once|TRBV4-3|TRBJ2-5|TRBD2
CASSQVGGLETQYF
TGCGCCAGCAGCCAAGTGGGAGGGCTGGAGACCCAGTACTTC
>NA|TRBV2|TRBJ1-6|TRBD1
CASSASDRAYNSPLHF
TGTGCCAGCAGTGCTTCGGACAGGGCCTATAATTCACCCCTCCACTTT
>NA|TRBV30|TRBJ1-2|NA
CAWSVWSYGYTF
TGTGCCTGGAGTGTTTGGTCCTATGGCTACACCTTC
>once|TRBV9|TRBJ2-2|TRBD1
CASSAWGTGRTGELFF
TGTGCCAGCAGCGCGTGGGGGACAGGGCGAACCGGGGAGCTGTTTTTT
>few|TRBV28|TRBJ2-7|TRBD1
CASGTEWGEQYF
TGTGCCAGTGGGACAGAATGGGGCGAGCAGTACTTC
>NA|TRBV21-1|TRBJ2-4|NA
CASSRGRRAKNIQYF
TGTGCCAGCAGCAGAGGCCGGCGGGCCAAAAACATTCAGTACTTC
>NA|TRBV9|TRBJ2-2|TRBD2
CASTPGLAGTGELFF
TGTGCCAGCACCCCAGGACTAGCGGGGACCGGGGAGCTGTTTTTT
>NA|TRBV27|TRBJ2-1|NA
CASSLIVGDEQFF
TGTGCCAGCAGTTTAATCGTGGGGGATGAGCAGTTCTTC
>NA|TRBV4-3|TRBJ2-1|NA
CASSQAGGFFEQFF
TGCGCCAGCAGCCAAGCCGGGGGCTTCTTTGAGCAGTTCTTC
>NA|TRBV4-1|TRBJ1-5|NA
CASSQVFSSNQPQHF
TGCGCCAGCAGCCAAGTTTTCAGTAGCAATCAGCCCCAGCATTTT
>once|TRBV4-1|TRBJ1-1|NA
CASSQDSTLGMNTEAFF
TGCGCCAGCAGCCAAGATTCCACCCTAGGGATGAACACTGAAGCTTTCTTT
>once|TRBV29-1|TRBJ2-3|NA
CSVDSTADTQYF
TGCAGCGTTGATTCGACGGCAGATACGCAGTATTTT
>NA|TRBV6-1|TRBJ2-1|TRBD1
CASSESTGENYNEQFF
TGTGCCAGCAGTGAATCGACAGGGGAGAACTACAATGAGCAGTTCTTC
>NA|TRBV28|TRBJ1-6|NA
CASSPTSSSYNSPLHF
TGTGCCAGCAGTCCCACTTCGAGCTCCTATAATTCACCCCTCCACTTT
>NA|TRBV2|TRBJ2-2|NA
CASSTASNTGELFF
TGTGCCAGCTCGACAGCTTCGAACACCGGGGAGCTGTTTTTT
>NA|TRBV7-7|TRBJ2-7|TRBD1
CASSRGQGLQQYF
TGTGCCAGCAGTCGAGGACAGGGGCTGCAGCAGTACTTC
>NA|TRBV28|TRBJ2-7|TRBD1
CASSSDRELSYEQYF
TGTGCCAGCAGTTCCGACAGGGAGCTCTCCTACGAGCAGTACTTC
>NA|TRBV2|TRBJ1-2|TRBD1
CASSEGQDPVGYYGYTF
TGTGCCAGCAGTGAGGGACAGGACCCCGTAGGATACTATGGCTACACCTTC
>few|TRBV7-8|TRBJ2-5|TRBD2
CASSFLSGVVETQYF
TGTGCCAGCAGCTTCCTGAGCGGGGTAGTTGAGACCCAGTACTTC
>NA|TRBV7-6|TRBJ2-3|NA
CASSPPGANTQYF
TGTGCCAGCAGCCCCCCTGGAGCTAATACGCAGTATTTT
>NA|TRBV9|TRBJ1-1|TRBD1
CASSVKGADTEAFF
TGTGCCAGCAGCGTCAAGGGGGCCGACACTGAAGCTTTCTTT
>NA|TRBV9|TRBJ1-2|TRBD1
CASSLDRRPLNYGYTF
TGTGCCAGCAGCCTGGACAGGAGACCCCTTAACTATGGCTACACCTTC
>NA|TRBV4-1|TRBJ1-1|NA
CASSQAQANEAFF
TGCGCCAGCAGCCAAGCGCAGGCAAATGAAGCTTTCTTT
>NA|TRBV4-1|TRBJ1-2|TRBD1
CASSQAQPGQGPPYYGYTF
TGCGCCAGCAGCCAAGCCCAACCGGGACAGGGCCCCCCCTACTATGGCTACACCTTC
>few|TRBV2|TRBJ1-6|NA
CASSDRAGGHSPLHF
TGTGCCAGCAGTGACAGGGCGGGGGGACATTCACCCCTCCACTTT
>NA|TRBV7-8|TRBJ2-6|NA
CASSSSLESPGANVLTF
TGTGCCAGCAGCTCCAGCCTGGAAAGCCCTGGGGCCAACGTCCTGACTTTC
>NA|TRBV9|TRBJ2-6|NA
CASSGNPRQSSGANVLTF
TGTGCCAGCAGCGGGAACCCCAGACAGAGCTCTGGGGCCAACGTCCTGACTTTC
>NA|TRBV6-5|TRBJ2-2|TRBD1
CASSSSPGQGAGELFF
TGTGCCAGCAGTTCGTCTCCGGGACAGGGGGCCGGGGAGCTGTTTTTT
>NA|TRBV4-3|TRBJ1-2|NA
CASSQGRDYQRSGYTF
TGCGCCAGCAGCCAAGGGAGGGATTACCAAAGATCTGGCTACACCTTC
>NA|TRBV4-1|TRBJ1-5|TRBD1
CASSQETGIQPQHF
TGCGCCAGCAGCCAAGAGACAGGGATCCAGCCCCAGCATTTT
>NA|TRBV11-2|TRBJ2-7|NA
CASRGGEQYF
TGTGCCAGCAGGGGTGGCGAGCAGTACTTC
>few|TRBV5-5|TRBJ2-1|NA
CASSLEGWGSYNEQFF
TGTGCCAGCAGCTTGGAGGGGTGGGGCTCCTACAATGAGCAGTTCTTC
>NA|TRBV27|TRBJ2-7|TRBD1
CASSLWGQSYEQYF
TGTGCCAGCAGTTTATGGGGACAGTCCTACGAGCAGTACTTC
>NA|TRBV30|TRBJ2-2|NA
CAWSVVTGRRTGELFF
TGTGCCTGGAGTGTAGTTACAGGGCGAAGAACCGGGGAGCTGTTTTTT
>NA|TRBV7-2|TRBJ2-3|TRBD2
CASSQLTSTDTQYF
TGTGCCAGCAGCCAGTTGACTAGCACCGATACGCAGTATTTT
>NA|TRBV28|TRBJ1-5|TRBD1
CASSPQGARNQPQHF
TGTGCCAGCAGCCCACAGGGGGCTCGCAATCAGCCCCAGCATTTT
>NA|TRBV4-2|TRBJ1-2|NA
CASSQEGAGTNYGYTF
TGTGCCAGCAGCCAAGAAGGGGCAGGGACTAACTATGGCTACACCTTC
>NA|TRBV6-5|TRBJ1-6|NA
CASSYGQGYYNSPLHF
TGTGCCAGCAGTTACGGCCAGGGGTACTATAATTCACCCCTCCACTTT
>NA|TRBV13|TRBJ2-7|NA
CASSRPDSSYEQYF
TGTGCCAGCAGCCGCCCCGACAGTTCCTACGAGCAGTACTTC
>NA|TRBV6-5|TRBJ2-2|NA
CASSLPAGNTGELFF
TGTGCCAGCAGTCTGCCTGCAGGGAACACCGGGGAGCTGTTTTTT
>NA|TRBV9|TRBJ2-3|TRBD1
CASSVLGQGLDTQYF
TGTGCCAGCAGCGTACTGGGACAGGGGTTAGATACGCAGTATTTT
>NA|TRBV5-1|TRBJ1-1|NA
CASSFSENTEAFF
TGCGCCAGCAGCTTCTCAGAGAACACTGAAGCTTTCTTT
>NA|TRBV29-1|TRBJ1-5|TRBD1
CSVRQGLSQHF
TGCAGCGTTCGACAGGGTTTGTCCCAGCATTTT
>NA|TRBV4-3|TRBJ1-5|NA
CASSQDSRGGQPQHF
TGCGCCAGCAGCCAAGATTCGAGGGGGGGTCAGCCCCAGCATTTT